Following are 26 T cell receptor beta chains from one sample sequenced in a study of beta chain features in type 1 diabetes. Of the isolated RNA, all was reverse transcribed, and so the sequenced material was expressed TCRB transcripts. Sequencing used immunoSEQ multiplex PCR; TCRdb keeps in-frame clones, though not all of them. The repertoire holds 300,000 to 350,000 clones, with approximately 8.2% as singletons. The sequenced material came from central memory CD4+ T cells from blood. The receptors here all came from a woman aged 18-30 years in good health.

This clone was found a few times. This chain joins TRBV9 and TRBJ1-2; D is perhaps TRBD1 (5 bases). The CDR3 contains 15 residues. The V end was cut by 0 bases, the J end by 3 bases, with 12 bases between. Germline V gene sequence: CDR1 SGDLS, CDR2 YYNGEE. CDR3 region: CASSVAGDSHYGYTF. The CDR3 DNA sequence: TGTGCCAGCAGCGTAGCAGGTGACAGCCACTATGGCTACACCTTC.

The CDR3 DNA reads as TGTGCCAGCAGTCCCGACAGATACACCGGGGAGCTGTTTTTT. This translates into CASSPDRYTGELFF. The rearrangement uses TRBV6-5 and TRBJ2-2; a possible D gene is TRBD1 (5 bases). The V end was cut by 5 bases, the J end by 3 bases, with 10 bases between. The CDR3 is 14 residues long. Per germline, CDR1 MNHEY and CDR2 SVGAGI.

With respect to this clone: Other DNA sequences in the sample encode the same CDR3. V gene TRBV18 combines with J gene TRBJ2-5; possible D gene TRBD2, 6 bases. In germline, CDR1 is KGHSH, CDR2 LQKENI. This CDR3 spans 13 amino acids. V was trimmed by 5 bases and J by 2 bases, leaving 9 bases between them. The CDR3 is CASSSGTQETQYF. CDR3 coding DNA: TGTGCCAGCTCATCCGGGACTCAAGAGACCCAGTACTTC.

V gene TRBV5-6 combines with J gene TRBJ1-4, with 10 bases matching TRBD1. Germline V gene sequence: CDR1 SGHDT, CDR2 YYEEEE. V shed 4 bases and J 10 bases; nucleotides not matched to a gene: 19. The CDR3 runs 18 residues. The DNA for the CDR3 is TGTGCCAGCAGCCCCCCCCACGGACAGGGGGAGTCCCTTGGAAAACTGTTTTTT. As protein: CASSPPHGQGESLGKLFF.

This clone has a handful of counts. This chain links TRBV27 with TRBJ1-1; possibly TRBD1 for D (5 bases). Deletions cut 2 bases from V and 0 bases from J, with 10 bases between. In germline, CDR1 is MNHEY, CDR2 SMNVEV (reference sequence). CDR3 length: 15 amino acids. The DNA of the CDR3 is TGTGCCAGCAGTTTACGCACAGGCCTGAACACTGAAGCTTTCTTT. Protein product: CASSLRTGLNTEAFF.

The rearrangement joins TRBV6-5 to TRBJ2-3; 9 positions agree with TRBD2. V was pared by 0 bases and J by 2 bases, with 3 bases of the junction left unmatched. CDR3 size: 16 residues. CDR1 MNHEY and CDR2 SVGAGI come from the germline V gene. Written as DNA, the CDR3 is TGTGCCAGCAGTTACTCGGGCGGGAGGGCCACAGATACGCAGTATTTT. It encodes CASSYSGGRATDTQYF.

A note on this clone: This sample includes further DNA sequences coding for the same CDR3. The V call is TRBV5-1, the J call TRBJ2-5; the D gene is possibly TRBD1 (5 bases). The CDR3 runs to 14 residues. From germline, CDR1 is SGHRS and CDR2 YFSETQ. V was clipped by 3 bases and J by 5 bases, with 14 bases between them. The CDR3, as DNA: TGCGCCAGCAGCTCCCAGGGCACGCAGGAGACCCAGTACTTC. It codes for CASSSQGTQETQYF.

This sequence joins TRBV11-2 and TRBJ2-4; possible D gene TRBD2, 5 bases. Trimming stripped 3 bases from V and 0 bases from J, with 18 bases between. Germline V lookup: CDR1 SGHAT, CDR2 FQNNGV. This CDR3 has 18 amino acids. The CDR3 region has the DNA TGTGCCAGCAGCTTTAGGGCGGGCTTGGACCTAGCCAAAAACATTCAGTACTTC. It encodes CASSFRAGLDLAKNIQYF.

This clone was detected only a few times. This sequence may be a read error, since a much larger clone differs from it by one base. Other DNA sequences in the sample encode the same CDR3. The chain employs TRBV2 and TRBJ2-7, with unresolved D. The CDR3 loop spans 11 amino acids. Germline V lookup: CDR1 SNHLY, CDR2 FYNNEI. V lost 2 bases, J lost 3 bases, and 2 bases lay in between. The CDR3 DNA reads TGTGCCAGCAGTGAAAACTACGAGCAGTACTTC. This encodes CASSENYEQYF.

The gene calls are TRBV10-3 and TRBJ2-7; 9 bases align to TRBD1. The junction had 6 bases not matched to a gene; V was cut back by 3 bases and J by 0 bases. The CDR3 is 16 residues long. Germline lookup yields CDR1 ENHRY and CDR2 SYGVKD. The CDR3 reads CAISDPGTGTSYEQYF. CDR3 coding DNA: TGTGCCATCAGTGACCCGGGGACAGGGACCTCCTACGAGCAGTACTTC.

This clone was detected only a few times. The V call is TRBV29-1, the J call TRBJ2-1; D remains ambiguous. The germline V and J ends were trimmed by 5 bases and 3 bases, with 17 bases remaining between them. Per the germline V gene, CDR1 is SQVTM and CDR2 is ANQGSEA. The CDR3 totals 15 residues. The CDR3 bases are TGCAGCGTTTTCGGGCTAACCAGAATCTACAATGAGCAGTTCTTC. Translating gives CSVFGLTRIYNEQFF.

A few counts support this clone. The chain employs TRBV19 and TRBJ2-1, with 11 positions matching TRBD2. CDR3 length: 16 amino acids. The trim removed 5 bases at V and 8 bases at J, leaving 11 bases unmatched. Germline CDR1 and CDR2: LNHDA and SQIVND (reference sequence). Written as DNA, the CDR3 is TGTGCCAGTAGTGCCTCGCGTAGCGGGAGGGGTTATGAGCAGTTCTTC. This gives the protein CASSASRSGRGYEQFF.

The chain links TRBV5-6 to TRBJ2-3, with TRBD2 matching over 11 bases. Germline CDR1 SGHDT, CDR2 YYEEEE. Trimming at V came to 5 bases and at J to 4 bases, leaving 12 bases not matched to a gene. This CDR3 contains 17 residues. In nucleotides, the CDR3 is TGTGCCAGCAGTCTTCCCCTACTAGCGGGAGCATCAGATACGCAGTATTTT. This gives the protein CASSLPLLAGASDTQYF.

The DNA of the CDR3 is TGCGCCAGCAGCCAAGATGGGGGCGGAGATCAGCCCCAGCATTTT. Amino acid sequence: CASSQDGGGDQPQHF. The J gene is TRBJ1-5, the V gene TRBV4-3, with D perhaps TRBD1 (6 bases). Trimming cost V 0 bases and J 5 bases, with 11 bases left between them. This CDR3 spans 15 amino acids. The V gene's germline CDR1 is LGHNA and CDR2 YSLEER.

This clone appeared a few times. The V and J genes are TRBV12-5 and TRBJ2-2; the D is unclear. V shed 8 bases and J shed 3 bases, with 7 bases lying between them. In germline, CDR1 is LGHNT, CDR2 FRNRAP. The CDR3 is made up of 12 amino acids. The CDR3 DNA sequence: TGTGCTAGTTCCCGAGACACCGGGGAGCTGTTTTTT. It codes for CASSRDTGELFF.

This sequence joins TRBV9 and TRBJ2-5, with a possible D match to TRBD1 (6 bases). CDR1 is SGDLS and CDR2 is YYNGEE in the germline V gene. The CDR3 extends over 16 amino acids. V was trimmed by 4 bases and J by 5 bases, leaving 21 bases between them. CDR3 region: CASSLGLGHAGETQYF. The DNA for the CDR3 is TGTGCCAGCAGCCTCGGACTGGGACACGCTGGGGAGACCCAGTACTTC.

This sequence joins TRBV11-2 and TRBJ1-1; no firm D call. This CDR3 contains 12 residues. Trimming removed 1 base from V and 7 bases from J, with 7 bases in between. CDR1 and CDR2 (germline): SGHAT, FQNNGV. CDR3 in amino acids: CASSLALIEAFF. DNA for the CDR3: TGTGCCAGCAGCTTAGCACTTATTGAAGCTTTCTTT.

The chain is built from TRBV23-1 and TRBJ2-6; 7 positions agree with TRBD1. TRBV23-1 is designated an ORF whose function remains uncertain. Trimming at V came to 3 bases and at J to 0 bases, leaving 8 bases not matched to a gene. The CDR3 is 18 residues long. The CDR3 loop is CASSQTGTESSGANVLTF. Here the CDR3 DNA reads TGCGCCAGCAGTCAGACCGGGACAGAGAGCTCTGGGGCCAACGTCCTGACTTTC.

This clone was picked up many times. V and J are TRBV2 and TRBJ2-1, with 7 bases lining up with TRBD1. The germline V gene encodes CDR1 SNHLY and CDR2 FYNNEI. Losses at the gene ends were 7 bases for V and 5 bases for J; bases not matched to a gene: 5. This CDR3 is built from 13 residues. The CDR3 spells CASIRTGNNEQFF. CDR3 DNA: TGTGCCAGCATCAGGACAGGTAACAATGAGCAGTTCTTC. Together with reference TRBV2 and TRBJ2-1, the CDR3 gives the full variable domain: EPEVTQTPSHQVTQMGQEVILRCVPISNHLYFYWYRQILGQKVEFLVSFYNNEISEKSEIFDDQFSVERPDGSNFTLKIRSTKLEDSAMYFCASIRTGNNEQFFGPGTRLTVL.

The sample holds many counts of this clone. This sample includes further DNA sequences coding for the same CDR3. The chain carries TRBV7-2 and TRBJ1-1; D unclear. V was clipped by 3 bases and J by 1 base, with 6 bases between them. The CDR3 loop spans 13 amino acids. CDR1 and CDR2 (germline): SGHTA, FQGNSA. Here the CDR3 reads CASSFNRNTEAFF. CDR3 sequence (DNA): TGTGCCAGCAGCTTCAACAGGAACACTGAAGCTTTCTTT.

The chain couples TRBV18 to TRBJ2-7, with a tentative D call TRBD2 (6 bases). The CDR3 covers 15 residues. Germline V gene sequence: CDR1 KGHSH, CDR2 LQKENI. Trimming removed 2 bases at V and 2 bases at J, with 13 bases between. CDR3 sequence reads: CASSPGSSATYEQYF. Here the CDR3 DNA reads TGTGCCAGCTCACCAGGCTCTAGCGCCACCTACGAGCAGTACTTC.

The J gene is TRBJ2-2, the V gene TRBV13, with D perhaps matching TRBD1 (6 bases). The CDR3 runs to 16 residues. Germline CDR1 reads PRHDT; CDR2 reads FYEKMQ (reference sequence). The V end was cut by 6 bases, the J end by 1 base, with 15 bases between. In DNA, the CDR3 is TGTGCCAGCAGACGACAGGTGGTTAAGAACACCGGGGAGCTGTTTTTT. Protein sequence: CASRRQVVKNTGELFF.

This clone occurred a few times. The CDR3 nucleotides are TGCGCCAGCAGTTGGACTACCGCCCAAGAGACCCAGTACTTC. Translating gives CASSWTTAQETQYF. This chain joins TRBV5-1 and TRBJ2-5; D is possibly TRBD2 (6 bases). The CDR3 totals 14 residues. Between the trimmed V and J ends, which lost 5 bases and 1 base, there was a span of 12 bases. Germline lookup yields CDR1 SGHRS and CDR2 YFSETQ.

This clone was counted between two and nine times. V gene TRBV10-3 combines with J gene TRBJ2-6; a weak D match, TRBD2 (5 bases). The ends were cut back, 6 bases at V and 0 bases at J, with 9 bases in the middle. Germline CDR1 is ENHRY and CDR2 is SYGVKD. The CDR3 contains 15 residues. This CDR3 is CAIRPGDSGANVLTF. The CDR3 region has the DNA TGTGCCATCAGACCCGGGGACTCTGGGGCCAACGTCCTGACTTTC.

This clone occurred once. The chain uses TRBV7-2 and TRBJ1-5, with TRBD1 as a possible D gene (5 bases). This CDR3 comprises 14 residues. Germline V CDR1 and CDR2: SGHTA, FQGNSA. V gave up 5 bases and J gave up 3 bases, with 11 bases separating them. The CDR3 is CASSSRQYNQPQHF. The CDR3 nucleotides are TGTGCCAGCAGCAGCCGACAGTACAATCAGCCCCAGCATTTT.

This clone was counted at least ten times. The chain couples TRBV18 to TRBJ1-5; 7 bases agree with TRBD1. CDR1 and CDR2 (germline): KGHSH, LQKENI. J lost 2 bases, V lost 2 bases, and 6 bases had no gene match. This CDR3 is built from 16 residues. CDR3 coding DNA: TGTGCCAGCTCACCAACTGTAGACAGGGGCAATCAGCCCCAGCATTTT. Translated: CASSPTVDRGNQPQHF.